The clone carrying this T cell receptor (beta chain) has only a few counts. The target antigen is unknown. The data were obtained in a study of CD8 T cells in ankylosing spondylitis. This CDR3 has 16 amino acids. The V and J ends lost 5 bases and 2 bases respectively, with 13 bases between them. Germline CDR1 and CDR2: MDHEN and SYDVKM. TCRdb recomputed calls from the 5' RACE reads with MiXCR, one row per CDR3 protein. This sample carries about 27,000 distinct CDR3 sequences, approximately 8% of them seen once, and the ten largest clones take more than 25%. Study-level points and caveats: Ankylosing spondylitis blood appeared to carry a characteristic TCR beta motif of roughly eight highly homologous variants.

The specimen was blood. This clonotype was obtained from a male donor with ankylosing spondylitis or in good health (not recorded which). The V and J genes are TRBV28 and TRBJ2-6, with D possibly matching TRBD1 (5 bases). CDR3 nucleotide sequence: TGTGCCAGCAGTGTCGTAGGGGCGCCTGGGGCCAACGTCCTGACTTTC. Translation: CASSVVGAPGANVLTF.